This entry concerns a single T cell receptor (beta chain). Other DNA sequences from this sample encode an identical CDR3 as well. The entry originates in a study of cytomegalovirus exposure and HLA in healthy donors. Unmatched junction bases numbered 9, after V lost 6 bases and J lost 7 bases. Germline V gives CDR1 MDHEN, CDR2 SYDVKM. The CDR3 consists of 14 residues. Vbeta (60) and Jbeta (13) primers were used in the PCR. The assay was immunoSEQ multiplex PCR, and TCRdb's table has in-frame clones only and misses some. Among roughly 170,000 clones, approximately 77% were seen once, and the ten largest hold around 2.6%.

The chain links TRBV28 to TRBJ2-7, with 10 bases lining up with TRBD1. Sequenced: PBMCs. This clonotype was obtained from a female donor in good health and CMV-seronegative. CDR3 region: CASRESGQGTEQYF. The CDR3 DNA is TGTGCCAGCAGGGAATCGGGACAGGGGACAGAGCAGTACTTC.